The entry below gives a single T cell receptor beta chain sequence along with its context. The CDR3 contains 16 residues. Per germline, CDR1 LGHNT and CDR2 FRNRAP. V lost 1 base to trimming and J lost 4 bases; unmatched junction nucleotides: 9. The record originates from a study of PD-1 blockade in mismatch repair-deficient tumors. TCRdb's table, derived via immunoSEQ multiplex PCR, lists solely in-frame clones and lacks some. The sample lists some 120,000 clones; over 60% were seen once. Material: peripheral blood, obtained 60 weeks after starting pembrolizumab. The rearrangement joins TRBV12-5 to TRBJ1-1; 7 positions agree with TRBD1. This sequence originates from an adult with mismatch repair-deficient cancer. CDR3 amino acids: CASGLEVGGSGTEAFF. CDR3 bases: TGTGCTAGTGGTTTGGAGGTAGGGGGCTCGGGCACTGAAGCTTTCTTT.